The 23 T cell receptor beta chains presented below share a single source sample, sequenced in a study of Graves' ophthalmopathy and Graves' hyperthyroidism. TCR beta CDR3 amplification used RNA transcripts. HTBI-primed first-round RT-PCR preceded second-round multiplex PCR. TCRdb reanalysed the multiplex PCR reads using MiXCR and keeps one entry per CDR3 protein. Found here are almost 750,000 distinct CDR3 sequences, approximately 40% of them singletons; the top ten hold 44%. Specimen: peripheral blood. The receptors come from an adult man with Graves' ophthalmopathy.

This rearrangement joins TRBV20-1 to TRBJ2-7; D may be TRBD1 (5 bases). Trimming stripped 6 bases from V and 2 bases from J, with 23 bases between. The CDR3 covers 16 residues. The germline V gene has CDR1 DFQATT and CDR2 SNEGSKA (reference sequence). CDR3 in amino acids: CSAVMDISRKAYEQYF. CDR3 DNA sequence: TGCAGTGCGGTGATGGACATCTCGCGGAAAGCCTACGAGCAGTACTTC.

This clonotype was recorded many times. DNA of the CDR3: TGTGCCAGCAGCCCGGGGACTGGCGGAACCTTCCAAGAGACCCAGTACTTC. The encoded protein is CASSPGTGGTFQETQYF. The chain couples TRBV7-9 to TRBJ2-5; D is perhaps TRBD2 (6 bases). Germline lookup yields CDR1 SEHNR and CDR2 FQNEAQ (reference sequence). The germline V and J ends were trimmed by 5 bases and 1 base, with 20 bases remaining between them. The CDR3 extends over 17 amino acids.

This chain connects TRBV11-2 to TRBJ1-6; tentatively, D is TRBD1 (6 bases). The CDR3 contains 16 residues. Between the trimmed V and J ends, which lost 5 bases and 7 bases, there was a span of 18 bases. CDR1 and CDR2 from the germline V gene are SGHAT and FQNNGV. The CDR3 bases are TGTGCCAGCAGCCCAGGGTCCGGGACACTGAATTCACCCCTCCACTTT. This sequence encodes CASSPGSGTLNSPLHF.

The chain couples TRBV25-1 to TRBJ2-7; 7 nucleotides agree with TRBD1. Per germline, CDR1 MGHDK and CDR2 SYGVNS. V shed 10 bases and J 3 bases; nucleotides not matched to a gene: 9. The CDR3 is made up of 13 amino acids. The CDR3 DNA reads as TGTGCCAACAGGGGTGACAGCAACTACGAGCAGTACTTC. Translated: CANRGDSNYEQYF.

This clonotype was observed many times. The rearrangement uses TRBV13 and TRBJ2-7; no definite D call. The CDR3 totals 12 residues. CDR1 PRHDT and CDR2 FYEKMQ come from the germline V gene (reference sequence). Trimming removed 6 bases at V and 8 bases at J, with 14 bases between. CDR3 amino acids: CASRSGALKQYF. The DNA of the CDR3 is TGTGCCAGCAGGTCCGGCGCCCTCAAGCAGTACTTC.

This chain uses TRBV9 with TRBJ1-1; D not resolved. The V gene lost 1 base and the J gene lost 0 bases, with 4 bases spanning the gap. CDR1 and CDR2 (germline): SGDLS, YYNGEE. The CDR3 extends over 13 amino acids. The CDR3, as DNA: TGTGCCAGCAGCGTACACGTGAACACTGAAGCTTTCTTT. It specifies CASSVHVNTEAFF.

The V gene is TRBV7-9, the J gene TRBJ2-2; 9 positions match TRBD2. Looked up from germline, CDR1 is SEHNR and CDR2 is FQNEAQ (reference sequence). After removal of 6 bases from V and 6 bases from J, the junction contained 8 bases not matched to a gene. This CDR3 contains 15 residues. CDR3 sequence reads: CASSQEAGGPGELFF. CDR3 DNA sequence: TGTGCCAGCAGTCAGGAGGCGGGAGGGCCCGGGGAGCTGTTTTTT. The full variable domain, completed using reference TRBV7-9 and TRBJ2-2, is DTGVSQNPRHKITKRGQNVTFRCDPISEHNRLYWYRQTLGQGPEFLTYFQNEAQLEKSRLLSDRFSAERPKGSFSTLEIQRTEQGDSAMYLCASSQEAGGPGELFFGEGSRLTVL.

This clonotype showed up just a few times. V is TRBV20-1 and J is TRBJ2-5; 7 nucleotides align to TRBD1. The ends lost 0 bases at V and 2 bases at J; junction bases unmatched: 9. This CDR3 has 16 amino acids. Germline CDR1 DFQATT, CDR2 SNEGSKA (reference sequence). The CDR3 nucleotides read TGCAGTGCTAGAGATGGGGGACAGCCCTTTCAAGAGACCCAGTACTTC. It translates to CSARDGGQPFQETQYF.

V gene TRBV7-9 combines with J gene TRBJ2-3; TRBD2 agrees at 10 bases. The CDR3 contains 14 residues. The V gene's germline CDR1 is SEHNR and CDR2 FQNEAQ (reference sequence). V shed 6 bases, J shed 1 base, and the junction held 1 base outside the gene matches. In nucleotides, the CDR3 is TGTGCCAGCAGTCTAGCGGGAGGCACAGATACGCAGTATTTT. It codes for CASSLAGGTDTQYF.

This clonotype was recorded a few times. This chain links TRBV4-1 with TRBJ1-5; D gene uncertain. This CDR3 is 15 amino acids long. V lost 0 bases, J lost 0 bases, and 6 bases lay in between. Germline values: CDR1 MGHRA, CDR2 YSYEKL. This chain's CDR3 is CASSQDQYSNQPQHF. Here the CDR3 DNA reads TGCGCCAGCAGCCAAGACCAGTATAGCAATCAGCCCCAGCATTTT.

The chain recombines TRBV20-1 with TRBJ1-1, with a weak D call TRBD1 (5 bases). Germline loops: CDR1 DFQATT, CDR2 SNEGSKA (reference sequence). This CDR3 has 15 residues. Trimming left V 1 base short and J 10 bases short, with 22 bases between. CDR3 in amino acids: CSARGSPTTNQGAFF. DNA of the CDR3: TGCAGTGCTAGAGGGTCGCCCACGACTAATCAGGGAGCTTTCTTT.

The rearrangement uses TRBV7-9 and TRBJ2-2; possible D gene TRBD2, 6 bases. CDR1 and CDR2 (germline): SEHNR, FQNEAQ (reference sequence). CDR3 size: 16 residues. Trimming took 2 bases from V and 0 from J, leaving 10 bases between them. CDR3 sequence reads: CASSLRTGANTGELFF. The CDR3 region has the DNA TGTGCCAGCAGCTTAAGGACGGGAGCGAACACCGGGGAGCTGTTTTTT.

The sample holds many counts of this clonotype. J is TRBJ2-6 and V is TRBV7-9, with TRBD2 matching over 10 bases. Germline assignment: CDR1 SEHNR and CDR2 FQNEAQ (reference sequence). This CDR3 region has 19 residues. With V trimmed by 5 bases and J by 1 base, 11 bases remained unmatched. The CDR3 loop is CASSHPSSGSKSGANVLTF. The CDR3 DNA reads as TGTGCCAGCAGCCATCCGTCTAGCGGGAGTAAGTCTGGGGCCAACGTCCTGACTTTC.

Worth noting for this clonotype: Sequence at one end of the junction differs from germline and may be a read error. This sequence joins TRBV25-1 and TRBJ1-6; D ambiguous. Looked up from germline, CDR1 is MGHDK and CDR2 is SYGVNS. The CDR3 extends over 17 amino acids. CDR3 region: CASSFLGIPSHNSPLHF. The DNA for the CDR3 is TGTGCCAGCAGCTTTCTGGGGATCCCCTCCCATAATTCACCCCTCCACTTT.

The chain recombines TRBV2 with TRBJ2-7, with TRBD2 matching 10 bases. The better agreement between TRBJ2-1 and the DNA end casts doubt on the J call. The CDR3 loop spans 15 amino acids. CDR1 and CDR2 (germline): SNHLY, FYNNEI. This CDR3 is CASSALAGVSNEQFF. CDR3 in DNA: TGTGCCAGCAGTGCCCTAGCGGGAGTTTCTAATGAGCAGTTCTTC.

The chain combines TRBV20-1 with TRBJ1-2, with 7 bases lining up with TRBD1. The CDR3 is made up of 12 amino acids. The junction had 6 bases not matched to a gene; V was cut back by 6 bases and J by 5 bases. Per germline, CDR1 DFQATT and CDR2 SNEGSKA (reference sequence). The CDR3 loop is CSAGTDTYGYTF. The CDR3 nucleotides are TGCAGTGCCGGGACAGACACTTATGGCTACACCTTC.

In its sample, this clonotype was seen many times. The CDR3 is CASSQRVGEQYF. The CDR3, as DNA: TGTGCCAGCAGCCAGAGGGTTGGTGAGCAGTACTTC. V and J are TRBV7-2 and TRBJ2-7, with D possibly being TRBD2 (5 bases). The CDR3 sequence is 12 residues long. Trimming left V 5 bases short and J 7 bases short, with 12 bases between. CDR1 and CDR2 (germline): SGHTA, FQGNSA.

This clonotype showed up just a few times. The junction shows a germline mismatch at one end, possibly a read error. J is TRBJ1-5 and V is TRBV24-1, with 11 nucleotides matching TRBD1. Germline loops: CDR1 KGHDR, CDR2 SFDVKD. The CDR3 sequence is 14 residues long. The CDR3 region has the DNA TGTGCCAGCAGTTACGGGACAGGGGGTCAGCCCCAGCATTTT. It encodes CASSYGTGGQPQHF.

The V and J genes are TRBV2 and TRBJ2-5; D possibly corresponds to TRBD2 (5 bases). The germline CDR1 and CDR2 sequences are SNHLY and FYNNEI. This CDR3 contains 16 residues. Deletions cut 6 bases from V and 5 bases from J, with 22 bases between. CDR3 DNA sequence: TGTGCCAGCAGCCAGTTCCCGGGCGGACTCGGGGAGACCCAGTACTTC. Translation gives CASSQFPGGLGETQYF.

This clonotype occurred many times. The J gene is TRBJ2-5, the V gene TRBV5-1; no definite D call. Germline V gene lookup returns CDR1 SGHRS and CDR2 YFSETQ. The CDR3 is 15 amino acids. The ends were cut back, 0 bases at V and 7 bases at J, with 16 bases in the middle. The CDR3 region is CASSLAIGLDGTQYF. Here the CDR3 DNA reads TGCGCCAGCAGCTTGGCCATCGGTCTGGACGGGACCCAGTACTTC. Full variable domain (rest looked up from reference TRBV5-1 and TRBJ2-5): KAGVTQTPRYLIKTRGQQVTLSCSPISGHRSVSWYQQTPGQGLQFLFEYFSETQRNKGNFPGRFSGRQFSNSRSEMNVSTLELGDSALYLCASSLAIGLDGTQYFGPGTRLLVL.

The chain recombines TRBV25-1 with TRBJ2-2; 10 bases map to TRBD2. The CDR3 loop spans 17 amino acids. With V trimmed by 5 bases and J by 6 bases, 12 bases remained unmatched. Germline values: CDR1 MGHDK, CDR2 SYGVNS. The CDR3 protein is CASSSYSGTSAAGELFF. The CDR3 nucleotides read TGTGCCAGCAGTTCATACTCCGGGACTAGCGCGGCCGGGGAGCTGTTTTTT.

This clonotype was seen ten or more times. The chain has TRBV29-1 and TRBJ2-2, with D possibly TRBD1 on 6 matching bases. In germline, CDR1 is SQVTM, CDR2 ANQGSEA. There are 12 residues in the CDR3. V dropped 4 bases and J dropped 8 bases, with 11 bases sitting between them. The CDR3: CSVVLGAGELFF. CDR3 in DNA: TGCAGCGTTGTCTTGGGGGCGGGGGAGCTGTTTTTT.

Comment on this clonotype: A much larger clone differs from this one at a single base, so this may be a read error. The rearrangement joins TRBV10-3 to TRBJ1-2; D remains ambiguous. The V gene's germline CDR1 is ENHRY and CDR2 SYGVKD. Between the trimmed V and J ends, which lost 10 bases and 4 bases, there was a span of 1 base. This CDR3 region has 8 residues. The CDR3: CATYGYTF. The CDR3 region has the DNA TGTGCCACCTATGGCTACACCTTC.